The following is a T cell receptor (beta chain) sequence with its context. Its target is unknown. The J segment lost 7 bases and the V segment lost 3 bases, leaving 14 bases of the junction unmatched. CDR1 and CDR2 (germline): SNHLY, FYNNEI. This CDR3 spans 17 amino acids. The data originate from a study of T cell repertoires in cytomegalovirus infection. On the study more broadly: Recently identified HLA-C-restricted CMV epitopes were among the peptides used. TCR beta signatures that were public indicated CMV infection and matching HLA type. Study-level results: HLA-C-restricted CMV clonotypes gave the most frequent clonotype in two of eight donors. The cumulative frequency of public TCR beta families identified carriers of CMV plus the relevant HLA.

TCRdb reanalysed the reads using MiXCR and keeps one entry per CDR3 protein. Of approximately 910,000 distinct CDR3 sequences in the sample, about 33% were seen once. Sequenced here: cultured CD8+ T cells from PBMCs, sampled from culture after CMV antigen stimulation. The genes are TRBV2 and TRBJ2-1; TRBD2 aligns across 8 bases. The TCR originated in a human donor in good health (CMV status not recorded). Some clones in this sample may be carry-over from other donors' samples. CDR3: CASSDPWGGGPGNEQFF. The CDR3 DNA is TGTGCCAGCAGTGACCCTTGGGGCGGGGGGCCGGGGAATGAGCAGTTCTTC.